This entry lists 21 T cell receptor beta chains sequenced from one sample in a study of blood T cell repertoires in COVID-19. Libraries were prepared by immunoSEQ multiplex PCR; TCRdb keeps only in-frame clonotypes and omits some of them. The table records just over 650,000 clones, around 90% of them present only once. The sequenced material came from peripheral blood. These receptor sequences come from a woman under 30 with acute or convalescent COVID-19.

This sequence joins TRBV6-6 and TRBJ1-2, with 10 nucleotides matching TRBD1. In germline, CDR1 is MNHNY, CDR2 SVGAGI (reference sequence). CDR3 length: 15 residues. V was clipped by 11 bases and J by 2 bases; unmatched bases: 11. The CDR3 DNA sequence: TGTGCCCTCCGGGACAGGGGCCATCTCAACTATGGCTACACCTTC. Amino acids: CALRDRGHLNYGYTF.

The chain recombines TRBV5-4 with TRBJ1-4; unclear D gene. CDR1 and CDR2 from the germline V gene are SGHNT and YYREEE (reference sequence). The CDR3 has 13 residues. V lost 2 bases to trimming and J lost 6 bases, with 8 bases between them. The CDR3 nucleotides read TGTGCCAGCAGCTTCGGGATTCATGAAAAACTGTTTTTT. Its translation: CASSFGIHEKLFF.

This chain uses TRBV6-5 with TRBJ2-2; a possible D gene is TRBD2 (6 bases). V lost 2 bases, J lost 5 bases, and 12 bases lay in between. The CDR3 totals 15 residues. Germline V gene sequence: CDR1 MNHEY, CDR2 SVGAGI. The CDR3: CASSYTRAGTGELFF. As DNA, the CDR3 is TGTGCCAGCAGTTACACTAGGGCGGGAACCGGGGAGCTGTTTTTT.

The V call is TRBV5-4, the J call TRBJ2-1; 7 bases line up with TRBD2. This CDR3 has 17 amino acids. Trimming took 2 bases from V and 0 from J; bases not matched to a gene: 8. The germline gives CDR1 SGHNT, CDR2 YYREEE (reference sequence). The CDR3 nucleotides read TGTGCCAGCAGCTTAAGACTAGCAAAGAGCTCCTACAATGAGCAGTTCTTC. Translating gives CASSLRLAKSSYNEQFF.

This clone was seen just once. This sequence joins TRBV7-9 and TRBJ1-1; unclear D gene. The germline V and J ends were trimmed by 1 base and 0 bases, with 21 bases remaining between them. Per germline, CDR1 SEHNR and CDR2 FQNEAQ (reference sequence). The CDR3 consists of 19 residues. CDR3 sequence reads: CASSLGRRIRRPLNTEAFF. CDR3 bases: TGTGCCAGCAGCTTAGGAAGGCGGATTCGTCGTCCTTTGAACACTGAAGCTTTCTTT.

The rearrangement links TRBV7-2 to TRBJ1-2; no clear D. The CDR3 runs 12 residues. Germline V lookup: CDR1 SGHTA, CDR2 FQGNSA. Trimming shortened V by 5 bases and J by 2 bases, and 6 bases separated the two germline ends. The CDR3 bases are TGTGCCAGCAGCCTTCCCAACTATGGCTACACCTTC. Amino acids: CASSLPNYGYTF.

CDR3 in DNA: TGTGCCAGCAGCTCCCGGGACAGGGATACCTACGAGCAGTACTTC. It codes for CASSSRDRDTYEQYF. V gene TRBV21-1 combines with J gene TRBJ2-7; the table's D call TRBD1 went unverified against the DNA. TRBV21-1 is a pseudogene. CDR3 length: 15 residues.

This clone was counted between two and nine times. The chain is built from TRBV18 and TRBJ1-1, with TRBD1 matching 7 bases. CDR1 and CDR2 (germline): KGHSH, LQKENI. The V gene end was trimmed by 2 bases and the J gene end by 0 bases; junction bases not matched to a gene: 3. This CDR3 has 15 amino acids. The CDR3 region has the DNA TGTGCCAGCTCACCAGGACAGGCCGTGAACACTGAAGCTTTCTTT. It translates to CASSPGQAVNTEAFF.

The CDR3 loop is CASSSPGRQQYF. The CDR3 nucleotides read TGTGCCAGTAGTTCCCCGGGTCGTCAGCAGTACTTC. The chain has TRBV19 and TRBJ2-7; D remains unclear. The germline gives CDR1 LNHDA, CDR2 SQIVND (reference sequence). Trimming removed 5 bases at V and 8 bases at J, with 13 bases between. The CDR3 runs to 12 residues. The full variable domain, with the rest looked up from reference TRBV19 and TRBJ2-7, is DGGITQSPKYLFRKEGQNVTLSCEQNLNHDAMYWYRQDPGQGLRLIYYSQIVNDFQKGDIAEGYSVSREKKESFPLTVTSAQKNPTAFYLCASSSPGRQQYFGPGTRLTVT.

The chain carries TRBV2 and TRBJ1-5; D is ambiguous. Between the trimmed V and J ends, which lost 5 bases and 7 bases, there was a span of 12 bases. The CDR3 is 13 amino acids. Germline-derived CDR1 and CDR2 are SNHLY and FYNNEI. In nucleotides, the CDR3 is TGTGCCAGCAGTTACAGTGTAGGCCAGCCCCAGCATTTT. Amino acid sequence: CASSYSVGQPQHF.

The chain employs TRBV5-1 and TRBJ1-3; D might be TRBD1 (5 bases). The CDR3 has 15 residues. With 4 bases removed from V and 4 bases from J, the gap between germline ends came to 15 bases. Germline V gene data show CDR1 as SGHRS and CDR2 as YFSETQ. CDR3 sequence (DNA): TGCGCCAGCAGCGCCTATGGTCAGGGCGGAAACACCATATATTTT. Protein sequence: CASSAYGQGGNTIYF.

V usage is TRBV20-1 and J usage is TRBJ2-3, with D perhaps matching TRBD2 (6 bases). Trimming cost V 6 bases and J 3 bases, with 7 bases left between them. This CDR3 contains 11 residues. Per the germline V gene, CDR1 is DFQATT and CDR2 is SNEGSKA (reference sequence). The CDR3 DNA reads as TGCAGTGCCCGGGGGACAGATACGCAGTATTTT. Translated, it gives CSARGTDTQYF.

This rearrangement joins TRBV6-2 or TRBV6-3 to TRBJ1-5; D is unresolved. The CDR3 extends over 15 amino acids. Germline assignment: CDR1 MNHEY and CDR2 SVGEGT. Trimming pared 0 bases from V and 4 bases from J, leaving 10 bases between. CDR3 sequence reads: CASSYSPRKNQPQHF. The CDR3, as DNA: TGTGCCAGCAGTTACTCGCCCAGAAAAAATCAGCCCCAGCATTTT.

V and J are TRBV3-1 (or the pseudogene TRBV3-2) and TRBJ2-1, with D possibly TRBD1 on 5 matching bases. Germline loops: CDR1 LGHDT, CDR2 YNNKEL (reference sequence). V was trimmed by 4 bases and J by 7 bases, leaving 17 bases between them. The CDR3 consists of 15 residues. CDR3 coding DNA: TGTGCCAGCAGCCCAAGGACAATCTTAGGGAATGAGCAGTTCTTC. Amino acids: CASSPRTILGNEQFF.

This clone was picked up a small number of times. The chain joins TRBV10-3 to TRBJ1-4; TRBD1 might be the D (5 bases). The CDR3 covers 13 residues. V shed 4 bases and J shed 4 bases, with 7 bases lying between them. Germline V gene lookup returns CDR1 ENHRY and CDR2 SYGVKD. The CDR3 DNA sequence: TGTGCCATCAGTGGGGGGGGTAATGAAAAACTGTTTTTT. It codes for CAISGGGNEKLFF.

The chain is built from TRBV24-1 and TRBJ2-3, with D possibly being TRBD2 (5 bases). Germline assignment: CDR1 KGHDR and CDR2 SFDVKD. V lost 7 bases and J 6 bases, leaving 16 bases between the germline ends. The CDR3 consists of 14 residues. The CDR3 nucleotides read TGTGCCACCAGGGCTGAGGGTCCGGAGGATACGCAGTATTTT. Translation gives CATRAEGPEDTQYF.

Written as DNA, the CDR3 is TGTGCCAGCAGTTACCCTGACAGAGACTATGGCTACACCTTC. As protein: CASSYPDRDYGYTF. V gene TRBV6-2 or TRBV6-3 combines with J gene TRBJ1-2; tentatively, D is TRBD1 (5 bases). Looked up from germline, CDR1 is MNHEY and CDR2 is SVGEGT. This CDR3 is built from 14 residues. Between the trimmed V and J ends, which lost 2 bases and 3 bases, there was a span of 10 bases.

The chain couples TRBV7-9 to TRBJ1-1; no clear D. The CDR3 consists of 14 residues. Trimming stripped 2 bases from V and 1 base from J, with 8 bases between. In germline, CDR1 is SEHNR, CDR2 FQNEAQ (reference sequence). This chain's CDR3 is CASSLFSENTEAFF. The DNA of the CDR3 is TGTGCCAGCAGCTTATTTTCAGAGAACACTGAAGCTTTCTTT. Drawing the rest from reference TRBV7-9 and TRBJ1-1, the complete variable domain is DTGVSQNPRHKITKRGQNVTFRCDPISEHNRLYWYRQTLGQGPEFLTYFQNEAQLEKSRLLSDRFSAERPKGSFSTLEIQRTEQGDSAMYLCASSLFSENTEAFFGQGTRLTVV.

The chain employs TRBV5-1 and TRBJ1-1, with D maybe TRBD1 (5 bases). V was shortened by 5 bases and J by 1 base, with 15 bases between the two germline ends. In germline, CDR1 is SGHRS, CDR2 YFSETQ. The CDR3 loop spans 15 amino acids. For the CDR3, the DNA is TGCGCCAGCAGGCTAGGAGGGCAGGGGAACACTGAAGCTTTCTTT. It specifies CASRLGGQGNTEAFF.

This chain joins TRBV5-5 and TRBJ2-5, with D perhaps matching TRBD2 (6 bases). This CDR3 region has 14 residues. The V gene lost 1 base and the J gene lost 6 bases, with 13 bases spanning the gap. The germline V gene has CDR1 SGHKS and CDR2 YYEKEE (reference sequence). CDR3 coding DNA: TGTGCCAGCAGCTTGTGGCCAGGGAGGCAGACCCAGTACTTC. Translation gives CASSLWPGRQTQYF.

This sequence joins TRBV5-4 and TRBJ2-3; TRBD2 matches at 8 bases. CDR1 is SGHNT and CDR2 is YYREEE in the germline V gene (reference sequence). This CDR3 is built from 15 residues. V shed 1 base and J 3 bases; nucleotides not matched to a gene: 4. Written as DNA, the CDR3 is TGTGCCAGCAGCTTGTCAGCGGGGGCGACAGATACGCAGTATTTT. Translated, it gives CASSLSAGATDTQYF.